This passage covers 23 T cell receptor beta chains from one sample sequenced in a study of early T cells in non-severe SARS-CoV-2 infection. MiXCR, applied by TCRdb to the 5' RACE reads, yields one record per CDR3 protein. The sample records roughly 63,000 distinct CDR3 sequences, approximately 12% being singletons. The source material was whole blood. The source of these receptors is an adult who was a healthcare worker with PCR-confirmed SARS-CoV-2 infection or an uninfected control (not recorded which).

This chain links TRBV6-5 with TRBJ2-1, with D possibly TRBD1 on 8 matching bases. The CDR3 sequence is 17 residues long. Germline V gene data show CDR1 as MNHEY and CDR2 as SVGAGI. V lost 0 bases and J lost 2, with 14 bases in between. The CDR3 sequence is CASSYSWTGRAYNEQFF. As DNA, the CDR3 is TGTGCCAGCAGTTACTCGTGGACAGGGAGGGCCTACAATGAGCAGTTCTTC.

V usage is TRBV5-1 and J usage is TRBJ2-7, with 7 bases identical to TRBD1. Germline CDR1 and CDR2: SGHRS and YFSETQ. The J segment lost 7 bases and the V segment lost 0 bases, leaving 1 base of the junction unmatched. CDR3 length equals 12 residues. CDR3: CASSLEGQEQYF. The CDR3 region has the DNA TGCGCCAGCAGCTTGGAGGGACAGGAGCAGTACTTC.

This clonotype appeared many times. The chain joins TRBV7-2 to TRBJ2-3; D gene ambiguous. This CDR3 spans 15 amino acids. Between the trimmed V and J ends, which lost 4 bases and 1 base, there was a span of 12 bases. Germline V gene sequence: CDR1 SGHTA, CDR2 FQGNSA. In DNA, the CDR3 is TGTGCCAGCAGCTCCGACGGAAGCGGCACAGATACGCAGTATTTT. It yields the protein CASSSDGSGTDTQYF.

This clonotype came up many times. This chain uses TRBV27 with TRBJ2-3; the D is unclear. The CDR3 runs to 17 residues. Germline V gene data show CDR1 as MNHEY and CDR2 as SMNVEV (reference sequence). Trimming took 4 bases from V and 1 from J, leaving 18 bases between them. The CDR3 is CASSSPRPGPGTDTQYF. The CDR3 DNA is TGTGCCAGCAGTTCACCCCGACCGGGCCCAGGCACAGATACGCAGTATTTT.

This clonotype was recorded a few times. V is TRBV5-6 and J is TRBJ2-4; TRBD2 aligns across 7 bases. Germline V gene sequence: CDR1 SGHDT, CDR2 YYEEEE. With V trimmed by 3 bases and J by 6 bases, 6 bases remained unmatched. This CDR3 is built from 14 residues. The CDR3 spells CASSYRDYINIQYF. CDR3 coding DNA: TGTGCCAGCAGCTACCGGGACTATATAAACATTCAGTACTTC.

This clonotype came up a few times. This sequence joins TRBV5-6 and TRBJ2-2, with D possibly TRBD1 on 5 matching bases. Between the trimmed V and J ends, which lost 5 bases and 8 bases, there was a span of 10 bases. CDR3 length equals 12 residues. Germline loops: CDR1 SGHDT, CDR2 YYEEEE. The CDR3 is CASRPGYGELFF. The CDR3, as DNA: TGTGCCAGCAGACCAGGGTATGGGGAGCTGTTTTTT.

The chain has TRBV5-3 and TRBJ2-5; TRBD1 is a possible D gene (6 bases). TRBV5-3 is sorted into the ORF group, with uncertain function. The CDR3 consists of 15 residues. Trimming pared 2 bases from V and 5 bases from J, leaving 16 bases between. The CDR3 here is CARSLNPWGQETQYF. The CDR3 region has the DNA TGTGCCAGAAGCTTAAACCCATGGGGGCAGGAGACCCAGTACTTC.

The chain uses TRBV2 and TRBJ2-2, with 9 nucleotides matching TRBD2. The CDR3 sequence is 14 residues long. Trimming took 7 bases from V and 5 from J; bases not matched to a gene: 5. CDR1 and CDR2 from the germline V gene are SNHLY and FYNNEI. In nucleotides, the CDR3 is TGTGCCAGCAATCGCGGGGGGGAGACCGGGGAGCTGTTTTTT. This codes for CASNRGGETGELFF.

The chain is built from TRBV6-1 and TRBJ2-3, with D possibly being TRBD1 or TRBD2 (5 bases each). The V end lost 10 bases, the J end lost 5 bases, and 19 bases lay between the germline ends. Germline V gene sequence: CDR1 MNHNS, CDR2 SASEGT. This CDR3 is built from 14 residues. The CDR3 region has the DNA TGTGCCACCGGGGCCCGGGGAAGGGTAGATACGCAGTATTTT. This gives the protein CATGARGRVDTQYF.

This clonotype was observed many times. The CDR3 here is CASRPGRGGEQYF. In DNA form, the CDR3 reads TGTGCCAGCAGGCCGGGCAGGGGCGGCGAGCAGTACTTC. The chain has TRBV12-3 or TRBV12-4 and TRBJ2-7, with D possibly matching TRBD1 (6 bases). Trimming removed 6 bases from V and 6 bases from J, with 15 bases in between. This CDR3 has 13 residues.

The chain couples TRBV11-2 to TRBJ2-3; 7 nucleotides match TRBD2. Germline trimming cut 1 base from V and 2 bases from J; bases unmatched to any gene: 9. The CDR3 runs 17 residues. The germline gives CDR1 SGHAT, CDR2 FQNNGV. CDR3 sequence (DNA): TGTGCCAGCAGCTTAGGCGGGGACTATTCCTTCACAGATACGCAGTATTTT. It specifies CASSLGGDYSFTDTQYF.

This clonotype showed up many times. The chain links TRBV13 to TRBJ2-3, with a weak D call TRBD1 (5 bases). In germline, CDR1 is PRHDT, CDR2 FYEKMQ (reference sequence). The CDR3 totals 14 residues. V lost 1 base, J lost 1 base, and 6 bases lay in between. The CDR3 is CASSLEGGTDTQYF. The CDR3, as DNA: TGTGCCAGCAGCTTAGAAGGGGGCACAGATACGCAGTATTTT. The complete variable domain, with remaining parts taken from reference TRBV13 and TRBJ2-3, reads AAGVIQSPRHLIKEKRETATLKCYPIPRHDTVYWYQQGPGQDPQFLISFYEKMQSDKGSIPDRFSAQQFSDYHSELNMSSLELGDSALYFCASSLEGGTDTQYFGPGTRLTVL.

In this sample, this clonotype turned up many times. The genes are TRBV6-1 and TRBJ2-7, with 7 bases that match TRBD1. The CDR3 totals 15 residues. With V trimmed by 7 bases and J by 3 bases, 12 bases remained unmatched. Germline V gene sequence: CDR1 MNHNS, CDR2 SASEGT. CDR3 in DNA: TGTGCCAGCACCACCCCCCGGACAGGTGTCTACGAGCAGTACTTC. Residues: CASTTPRTGVYEQYF.

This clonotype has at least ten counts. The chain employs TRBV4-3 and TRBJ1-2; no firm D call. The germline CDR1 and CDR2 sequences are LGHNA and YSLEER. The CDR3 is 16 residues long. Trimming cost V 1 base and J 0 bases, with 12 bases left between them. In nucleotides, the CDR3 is TGCGCCAGCAGCCAAGCGCATGGCAGTTCTAACTATGGCTACACCTTC. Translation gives CASSQAHGSSNYGYTF.

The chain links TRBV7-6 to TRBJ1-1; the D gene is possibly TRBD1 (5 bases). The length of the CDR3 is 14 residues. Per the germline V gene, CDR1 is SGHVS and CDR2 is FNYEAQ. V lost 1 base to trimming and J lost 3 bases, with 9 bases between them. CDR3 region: CASSLVWGDTEAFF. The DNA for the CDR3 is TGTGCCAGCAGCTTAGTGTGGGGGGACACTGAAGCTTTCTTT.

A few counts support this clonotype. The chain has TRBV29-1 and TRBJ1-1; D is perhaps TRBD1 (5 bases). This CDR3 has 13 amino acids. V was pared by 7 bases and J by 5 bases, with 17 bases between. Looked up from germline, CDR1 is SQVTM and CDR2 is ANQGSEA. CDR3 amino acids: CSGEPQEGTEAFF. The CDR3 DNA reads TGCAGCGGGGAACCTCAGGAGGGGACTGAAGCTTTCTTT.

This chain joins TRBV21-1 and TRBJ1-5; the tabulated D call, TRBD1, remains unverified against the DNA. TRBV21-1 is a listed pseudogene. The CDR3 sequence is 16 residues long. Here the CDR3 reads CASSKREKGGEQPQHF. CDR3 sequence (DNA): TGTGCCAGCAGCAAACGGGAAAAGGGTGGCGAGCAGCCCCAGCATTTT.

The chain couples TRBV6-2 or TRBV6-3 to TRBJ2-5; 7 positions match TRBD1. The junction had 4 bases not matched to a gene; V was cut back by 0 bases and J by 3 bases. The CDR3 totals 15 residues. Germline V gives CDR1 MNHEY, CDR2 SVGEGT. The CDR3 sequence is CASSYSGTEEETQYF. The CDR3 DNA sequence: TGTGCCAGCAGTTACTCCGGGACAGAAGAAGAGACCCAGTACTTC.

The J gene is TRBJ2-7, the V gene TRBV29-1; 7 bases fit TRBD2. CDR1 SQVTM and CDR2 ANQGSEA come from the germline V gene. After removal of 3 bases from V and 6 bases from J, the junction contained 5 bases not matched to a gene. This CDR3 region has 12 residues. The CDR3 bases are TGCAGCGTTGAGGCGGGGGAGGGCGAGCAGTACTTC. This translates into CSVEAGEGEQYF.

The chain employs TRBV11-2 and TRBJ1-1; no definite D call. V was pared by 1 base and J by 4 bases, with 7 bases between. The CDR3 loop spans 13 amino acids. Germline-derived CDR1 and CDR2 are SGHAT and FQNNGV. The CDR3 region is CASSLAVGTEAFF. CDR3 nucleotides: TGTGCCAGCAGCTTAGCGGTGGGCACTGAAGCTTTCTTT.

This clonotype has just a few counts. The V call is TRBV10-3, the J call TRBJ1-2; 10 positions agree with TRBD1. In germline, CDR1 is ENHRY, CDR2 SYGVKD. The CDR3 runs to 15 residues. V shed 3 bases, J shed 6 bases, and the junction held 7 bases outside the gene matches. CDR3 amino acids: CAISEPGQGPDGYTF. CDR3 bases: TGTGCCATCAGTGAACCGGGACAGGGGCCAGATGGCTACACCTTC.

The CDR3 bases are TGTGCCAGCCAAGCAGCGGGGGGGTCTTACAATGAGCAGTTCTTC. The encoded protein is CASQAAGGSYNEQFF. The chain combines TRBV6-5 with TRBJ2-1; 10 bases match TRBD2. The CDR3 runs to 15 residues. V was pared by 8 bases and J by 4 bases, with 8 bases of the junction left unmatched. Germline V gene sequence: CDR1 MNHEY, CDR2 SVGAGI.

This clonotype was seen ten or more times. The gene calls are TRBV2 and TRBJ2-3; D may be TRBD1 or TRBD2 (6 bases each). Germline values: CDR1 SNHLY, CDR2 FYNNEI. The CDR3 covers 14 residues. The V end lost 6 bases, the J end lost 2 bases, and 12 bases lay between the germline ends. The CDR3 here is CASSPQGLTDTQYF. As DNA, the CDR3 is TGTGCCAGCAGCCCACAGGGACTCACAGATACGCAGTATTTT.